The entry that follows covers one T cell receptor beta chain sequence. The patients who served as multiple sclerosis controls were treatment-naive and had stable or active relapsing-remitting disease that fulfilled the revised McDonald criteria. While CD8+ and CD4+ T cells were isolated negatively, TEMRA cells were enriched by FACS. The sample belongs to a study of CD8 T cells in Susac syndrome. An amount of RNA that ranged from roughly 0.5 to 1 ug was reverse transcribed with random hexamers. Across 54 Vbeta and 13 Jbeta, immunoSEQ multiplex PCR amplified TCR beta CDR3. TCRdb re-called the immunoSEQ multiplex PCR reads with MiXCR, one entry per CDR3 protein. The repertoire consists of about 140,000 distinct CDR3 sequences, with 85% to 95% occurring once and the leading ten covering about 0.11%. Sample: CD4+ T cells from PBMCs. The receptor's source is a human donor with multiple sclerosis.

The CDR3 here is CSARDQGDSGATDTQYF. The CDR3 DNA sequence: TGCAGTGCTAGAGATCAAGGCGATAGCGGTGCTACAGATACGCAGTATTTT. The chain combines TRBV20-1 with TRBJ2-3, with TRBD2 as a possible D gene (6 bases). V shed 0 bases and J shed 3 bases, with 19 bases lying between them. The CDR3 spans 17 residues. Germline V lookup: CDR1 DFQATT, CDR2 SNEGSKA (reference sequence).